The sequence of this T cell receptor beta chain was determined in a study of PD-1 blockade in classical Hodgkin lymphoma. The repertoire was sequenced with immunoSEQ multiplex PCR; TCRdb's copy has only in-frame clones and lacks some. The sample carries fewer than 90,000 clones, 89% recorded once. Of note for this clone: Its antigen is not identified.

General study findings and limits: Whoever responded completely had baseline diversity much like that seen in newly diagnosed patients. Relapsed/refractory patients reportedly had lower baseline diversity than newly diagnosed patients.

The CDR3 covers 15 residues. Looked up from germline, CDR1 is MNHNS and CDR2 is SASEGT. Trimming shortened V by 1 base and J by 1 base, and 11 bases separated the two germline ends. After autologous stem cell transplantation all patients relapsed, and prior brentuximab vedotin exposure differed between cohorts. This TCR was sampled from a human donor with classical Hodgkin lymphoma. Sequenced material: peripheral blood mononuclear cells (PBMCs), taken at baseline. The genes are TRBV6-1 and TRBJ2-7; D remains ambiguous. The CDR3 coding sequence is TGTGCCAGCAGTGAAGTAGGCTCGAGTTCCTACGAGCAGTACTTC. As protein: CASSEVGSSSYEQYF.